The following is a T cell receptor (beta chain) sequence with its context. The target antigen is unknown. This sample is drawn from a study of T cell responses to AZD1222 COVID-19 vaccine. Overall study results and limits: Repertoire collection took place solely once the T cell response had peaked. Females outnumbered males among donors, who were mostly white British; clonal diversity was possibly underestimated. After two AZD1222 doses, spike-specific TCR breadth and depth rose versus day 0.

This CDR3 has 15 residues. V was cut by 2 bases and J by 4 bases, with 12 bases left in between. CDR1 is MDHEN, CDR2 SYDVKM, per germline. This table comes from immunoSEQ multiplex PCR, and its TCRdb copy is limited to in-frame clones, with some not included. Here the sample spans roughly 100,000 clones, over 75% being singletons. The TCR comes from an adult in good health. This chain uses TRBV28 with TRBJ1-3; tentatively, D is TRBD1 (5 bases). The source was peripheral blood, collected on day 0 of AZD1222 vaccination. As DNA, the CDR3 is TGTGCCAGCAGTTTAACGTGGGGGTCCGGAAACACCATATATTTT. It yields the protein CASSLTWGSGNTIYF.